The 25 T cell receptor beta chains reported below all come from one sample, sequenced in a study of blood T cell repertoires in COVID-19 (dated by TCRdb to about 2020). Library creation used the immunoSEQ multiplex PCR assay. Drawn from immuneACCESS, this table holds only the in-frame rearrangements with V and J called that TCRdb kept. Clones are partly lost; checked studies trace under half to an unresolved V gene and leave the rest unexplained. The sample profile shows about 260,000 clones; around 89% of them were found once. The ten largest clones capture around 1.2% of the sample. Material for sequencing was PBMCs or T cells enriched from blood (not recorded which). Receptors were obtained from a woman between 40 and 55 years old with acute COVID-19.

The rearrangement uses TRBV18 and TRBJ2-7, with 7 nucleotides matching TRBD1. Trimming at V came to 2 bases and at J to 5 bases, leaving 6 bases not matched to a gene. CDR3 length equals 14 residues. Germline CDR1 KGHSH, CDR2 LQKENI. CDR3 DNA sequence: TGTGCCAGCTCACCAGTCGCGCAGGGGGACGAGCAGTACGTC. It translates to CASSPVAQGDEQYV.

This clone was observed a single time. This chain joins TRBV30 and TRBJ1-5; D unclear. Trimming took 1 base from V and 0 from J, leaving 10 bases between them. Germline assignment: CDR1 GTSNPN and CDR2 SVGIG (reference sequence). This CDR3 contains 15 residues. The CDR3 nucleotides read TGTGCCTGGAGTGGGGAGAGCTATAGCAATCAGCCCCAGCATTTT. Residues: CAWSGESYSNQPQHF.

This chain links TRBV28 with TRBJ1-1; TRBD1 matches 8 bases. This CDR3 region has 15 residues. The germline CDR1 and CDR2 sequences are MDHEN and SYDVKM. The V and J ends lost 5 bases and 1 base, in that order; junction bases with no gene match: 6. The CDR3: CASSAAGGANTEAFF. The CDR3 nucleotides are TGTGCCAGCAGTGCCGCAGGGGGCGCGAACACTGAAGCTTTCTTT.

The chain employs TRBV6-5 and TRBJ2-1; D gene ambiguous. This CDR3 has 14 residues. Trimming took off 6 bases at V and 3 bases at J, with 12 bases between the two ends. Germline V gives CDR1 MNHEY, CDR2 SVGAGI. The CDR3 loop reads CASRAPGYYNEQFF. The CDR3 bases are TGTGCCAGCAGGGCCCCAGGATACTACAATGAGCAGTTCTTC.

J is TRBJ1-6 and V is TRBV28, with D tentatively TRBD1 (6 bases). This CDR3 spans 15 amino acids. The germline V gene has CDR1 MDHEN and CDR2 SYDVKM. V dropped 3 bases and J dropped 8 bases, with 14 bases sitting between them. Written as DNA, the CDR3 is TGTGCCAGCAGTTTGGGGGGGGCAGGTGATTCACCCCTCCACTTT. This sequence encodes CASSLGGAGDSPLHF. Combining the CDR3 with reference TRBV28 and TRBJ1-6 gives the whole variable domain DVKVTQSSRYLVKRTGEKVFLECVQDMDHENMFWYRQDPGLGLRLIYFSYDVKMKEKGDIPEGYSVSREKKERFSLILESASTNQTSMYLCASSLGGAGDSPLHFGNGTRLTVT.

The chain uses TRBV4-1 and TRBJ2-5, with 7 bases fitting TRBD2. The CDR3 consists of 16 residues. Germline V lookup: CDR1 MGHRA, CDR2 YSYEKL. Trimming removed 1 base from V and 7 bases from J; junction bases left unmatched: 12. The CDR3 is CASSQGLAGGLRTQYF. The CDR3 nucleotides are TGCGCCAGCAGCCAAGGACTAGCCGGGGGACTAAGGACCCAGTACTTC.

The CDR3 region has the DNA TGTGCCAGCAGCTTTGGGGAGACAGGCCAAGAGACCCAGTACTTC. It translates to CASSFGETGQETQYF. This chain joins TRBV5-4 and TRBJ2-5; D is possibly TRBD1 (6 bases). From germline, CDR1 is SGHNT and CDR2 YYREEE (reference sequence). The CDR3 covers 15 residues. V was shortened by 2 bases and J by 1 base, with 12 bases between the two germline ends.

This chain links TRBV7-2 with TRBJ2-2, with TRBD2 identical over 9 bases. The CDR3 length is 18 residues. From germline, CDR1 is SGHTA and CDR2 FQGNSA. V dropped 1 base and J dropped 3; count of bases not matched to a gene: 9. The CDR3 nucleotides are TGTGCCAGCAGCTTAGAATCGCTAGCGGGATTATACACCGGGGAGCTGTTTTTT. It yields the protein CASSLESLAGLYTGELFF. The full variable domain, its missing parts supplied by reference TRBV7-2 and TRBJ2-2, is GAGVSQSPSNKVTEKGKDVELRCDPISGHTALYWYRQSLGQGLEFLIYFQGNSAPDKSGLPSDRFSAERTGGSVSTLTIQRTQQEDSAVYLCASSLESLAGLYTGELFFGEGSRLTVL.

The rearrangement joins TRBV7-3 to TRBJ2-1; TRBD2 might be the D (6 bases). The CDR3 totals 13 residues. The V and J ends lost 2 bases and 8 bases respectively, with 10 bases between them. Germline CDR1 is SGHTA and CDR2 is FQGTGA. The CDR3 reads CASSLSSGDEQFF. DNA for the CDR3: TGTGCCAGCAGCTTATCCTCGGGGGATGAGCAGTTCTTC.

The chain links TRBV12-3 or TRBV12-4 to TRBJ1-2, with a weak D call TRBD1 (5 bases). Trimming took 6 bases from V and 5 from J, leaving 10 bases between them. The CDR3 totals 12 residues. The CDR3 DNA reads as TGTGCCAGCAGGCTAGGGACTTATGGCTACACCTTC. Its protein is CASRLGTYGYTF.

J is TRBJ2-4 and V is TRBV7-9, with D perhaps TRBD1 (6 bases). The germline gives CDR1 SEHNR, CDR2 FQNEAQ (reference sequence). The V and J ends lost 4 bases and 1 base respectively, with 20 bases between them. This CDR3 has 18 amino acids. CDR3 sequence reads: CASSSTGTNTGAKNIQYF. CDR3 in DNA: TGTGCCAGCAGCTCCACCGGGACAAACACCGGTGCCAAAAACATTCAGTACTTC.

The chain joins TRBV24-1 to TRBJ2-3; 7 bases align to TRBD1. V lost 11 bases and J lost 2; bases outside the gene matches: 6. This CDR3 has 13 residues. Germline CDR1 and CDR2: KGHDR and SFDVKD. The CDR3 sequence: CAIEDRITDTQYF. CDR3 DNA: TGTGCCATAGAGGACAGGATCACAGATACGCAGTATTTT.

The CDR3 DNA reads as TGTGCCAGCAGCGCGACACCGGGACAGGGTGATTTCGGGGAGCTGTTTTTT. Encoded protein: CASSATPGQGDFGELFF. This chain links TRBV14 with TRBJ2-2, with TRBD1 matching over 9 bases. The germline V gene encodes CDR1 SGHDN and CDR2 FVKESK. After removal of 5 bases from V and 7 bases from J, the junction contained 14 bases not matched to a gene. This CDR3 has 17 amino acids.

This clone was counted a few times. The chain carries TRBV6-2 or TRBV6-3 and TRBJ2-1, with TRBD2 matching over 7 bases. The CDR3 sequence is 20 residues long. Trimming took 6 bases from V and 0 from J; bases not matched to a gene: 20. Germline-derived CDR1 and CDR2 are MNHEY and SVGEGT. In DNA, the CDR3 is TGTGCCAGCAGCCAAACGGGATGGCTAGCGGACCCTAGCTCCTACAATGAGCAGTTCTTC. This codes for CASSQTGWLADPSSYNEQFF.

The chain links TRBV5-4 to TRBJ2-7; 11 bases agree with TRBD2. The CDR3 runs to 15 residues. Germline trimming cut 0 bases from V and 7 bases from J; bases unmatched to any gene: 6. Per the germline V gene, CDR1 is SGHNT and CDR2 is YYREEE (reference sequence). As DNA, the CDR3 is TGTGCCAGCAGCTTGGGGGCTAGCGGGGGGTTGGAGCAGTACGTC. Amino acids: CASSLGASGGLEQYV.

The genes are TRBV24-1 and TRBJ2-7, with a weak D call TRBD2 (6 bases). There are 13 residues in the CDR3. Germline loops: CDR1 KGHDR, CDR2 SFDVKD. Trimming cost V 4 bases and J 5 bases, with 11 bases left between them. This CDR3 is CATSDGSKHEQYF. CDR3 sequence (DNA): TGTGCCACCAGTGACGGGAGTAAGCACGAGCAGTACTTC.

Worth noting for this clone: The same CDR3 arises from other DNA sequences in this sample as well. J is TRBJ1-5 and V is TRBV27; TRBD1 agrees at 8 bases. V lost 5 bases and J lost 7; bases outside the gene matches: 7. The germline V gene has CDR1 MNHEY and CDR2 SMNVEV (reference sequence). The CDR3 is 14 residues long. Here the CDR3 DNA reads TGTGCCAGCAGTCGTACAGGGGGGAACCAGCCCCAGCATTTT. The encoded protein is CASSRTGGNQPQHF.

V usage is TRBV9 and J usage is TRBJ2-2; 8 bases fit TRBD1. Germline assignment: CDR1 SGDLS and CDR2 YYNGEE. The CDR3 consists of 16 residues. The V gene end was trimmed by 0 bases and the J gene end by 6 bases; junction bases not matched to a gene: 7. Written as DNA, the CDR3 is TGTGCCAGCAGCGTAGATGGACAGGGAATTGCCGGGGAGCTGTTTTTT. Translating it yields CASSVDGQGIAGELFF.

The chain combines TRBV27 with TRBJ1-2; D not certain. Germline CDR1 and CDR2: MNHEY and SMNVEV (reference sequence). This CDR3 has 13 amino acids. The V gene lost 6 bases and the J gene lost 8 bases, with 16 bases spanning the gap. CDR3 DNA sequence: TGTGCCAGCAGCCCCTTGGGAGTAGAAGGCTACACCTTC. It codes for CASSPLGVEGYTF.

The chain has TRBV19 and TRBJ1-4; 11 nucleotides align to TRBD1. CDR3 length: 14 amino acids. Germline V lookup: CDR1 LNHDA, CDR2 SQIVND (reference sequence). The trim removed 3 bases at V and 15 bases at J, leaving 9 bases unmatched. The CDR3 sequence is CASSIRDRGTGVFF. The CDR3 bases are TGTGCCAGTAGTATCAGGGACAGGGGGACAGGGGTGTTTTTT.

With respect to this clone: Within the sample, other DNA sequences also encode this same CDR3. The J gene is TRBJ2-7, the V gene TRBV6-1; weak D call: TRBD2 (5 bases). The germline CDR1 and CDR2 sequences are MNHNS and SASEGT. With 0 bases removed from V and 3 bases from J, the gap between germline ends came to 6 bases. The CDR3 runs 13 residues. The CDR3 spells CASSEARGYEQYF. The CDR3 nucleotides are TGTGCCAGCAGTGAAGCACGGGGCTACGAGCAGTACTTC.

The chain joins TRBV18 to TRBJ1-6; D is perhaps TRBD1 (6 bases). CDR1 is KGHSH and CDR2 is LQKENI in the germline V gene. The CDR3 has 15 amino acids. The V gene lost 5 bases and the J gene lost 5 bases, with 13 bases spanning the gap. The DNA for the CDR3 is TGTGCCAGCTCATCAACCGGACAGCATAATTCACCCCTCCACTTT. This translates into CASSSTGQHNSPLHF.

V is TRBV2 and J is TRBJ2-3, with 10 bases aligning to TRBD2. The CDR3 has 16 amino acids. The V gene's germline CDR1 is SNHLY and CDR2 FYNNEI. After removal of 8 bases from V and 2 bases from J, the junction contained 10 bases not matched to a gene. In DNA, the CDR3 is TGTGCCAGCGAGGGTACCCTAGCGGGAGACACAGATACGCAGTATTTT. The encoded protein is CASEGTLAGDTDTQYF.

The rearrangement joins TRBV5-4 to TRBJ2-1, with D hard to call. CDR1 and CDR2 from the germline V gene are SGHNT and YYREEE (reference sequence). The CDR3 sequence is 15 residues long. The V end was cut by 0 bases, the J end by 7 bases, with 14 bases between. The CDR3 is CASSLALVSANEQFF. Written as DNA, the CDR3 is TGTGCCAGCAGCTTGGCTCTTGTGAGCGCGAATGAGCAGTTCTTC.

This chain uses TRBV7-9 with TRBJ1-2, with 8 bases identical to TRBD1. The length of the CDR3 is 13 residues. Per germline, CDR1 SEHNR and CDR2 FQNEAQ (reference sequence). Trimming removed 8 bases from V and 6 bases from J; junction bases left unmatched: 8. The CDR3 DNA follows: TGTGCCAGCGGGACAGGCCTTGAGCATGGCTACACCTTC. Translated, it gives CASGTGLEHGYTF.